Here is one T cell receptor beta chain with its context. This entry comes from a study of CD4+ T cells in melanoma. In germline, CDR1 is WNHNN, CDR2 SYGVQD (reference sequence). The CDR3 covers 12 residues. Trimming shortened V by 7 bases and J by 8 bases, and 14 bases separated the two germline ends. The assay was immunoSEQ multiplex PCR, and TCRdb's table has in-frame clones only and misses some. Found here are roughly 120,000 clones, roughly 90% of them singletons; the top ten hold roughly 3.5%. The sample comprised peripheral blood. The chain links TRBV10-1 to TRBJ1-2; D gene ambiguous. This receptor was obtained from a human donor with melanoma. The CDR3, as DNA: TGCGCCAGCAAGAAGGGAGTGAAGGGCTACACCTTC. Encoded protein: CASKKGVKGYTF.